The 15 T cell receptor beta chains in this list originate from one sample, sequenced in a study of T cells in Graves' hyperthyroidism and ophthalmopathy. The CDR3 regions of TCR beta were amplified from RNA transcripts. TCR CDR3 regions were first amplified by RT-PCR with HTBI primers. From the multiplex PCR reads, TCRdb called clonotypes with MiXCR, one entry per CDR3 protein. Of about 770,000 distinct CDR3 sequences in the sample, around 20% were seen once. Sequencing input: blood. These receptors were obtained from a woman between 45 and 60 years old with Graves' hyperthyroidism that later progressed to Graves' ophthalmopathy.

The chain couples TRBV5-6 to TRBJ1-2, with D possibly TRBD1 on 6 matching bases. Between the trimmed V and J ends, which lost 4 bases and 7 bases, there was a span of 14 bases. Germline CDR1 is SGHDT and CDR2 is YYEEEE. The length of the CDR3 is 13 residues. CDR3 DNA sequence: TGTGCCAGCAGCCCAACAGGGCTTACTGGCTACACCTTC. As protein: CASSPTGLTGYTF.

The chain carries TRBV3-1 and TRBJ1-2; D not resolved. Per the germline V gene, CDR1 is LGHDT and CDR2 is YNNKEL (reference sequence). V was shortened by 1 base and J by 8 bases, with 14 bases between the two germline ends. The CDR3 covers 14 residues. The CDR3 reads CASSQVSAHGGYTF. In DNA form, the CDR3 reads TGTGCCAGCAGCCAAGTATCCGCTCATGGGGGCTACACCTTC.

This clonotype was observed many times. The chain has TRBV12-3 or TRBV12-4 and TRBJ1-1; D not certain. This CDR3 comprises 13 residues. V lost 5 bases, J lost 7 bases, and 14 bases lay in between. CDR3 in amino acids: CASSPFPQDEAFF. As DNA, the CDR3 is TGTGCCAGCAGTCCTTTTCCCCAGGATGAAGCTTTCTTT.

This clonotype was counted only a few times. This sequence joins TRBV27 and TRBJ2-6, with 7 nucleotides matching TRBD2. Germline values: CDR1 MNHEY, CDR2 SMNVEV (reference sequence). This CDR3 is built from 19 residues. With V trimmed by 7 bases and J by 0 bases, 15 bases remained unmatched. The CDR3, as DNA: TGTGCCAGCAATCCTACCGCGGGGGTTCGTGGCTCTGGGGCCAACGTCCTGACTTTC. It specifies CASNPTAGVRGSGANVLTF.

Notes on this clonotype: Here the CDR3 omits its conserved ending phenylalanine or tryptophan, so a read error is the likely source. The chain has TRBV6-2 or TRBV6-3 and TRBJ1-1, with D possibly matching TRBD1 (5 bases). Germline V CDR1 and CDR2: MNHEY, SVGEGT. The ends were cut back, 7 bases at V and 0 bases at J, with 12 bases in the middle. The CDR3 extends over 14 amino acids. The CDR3 DNA follows: TGTGCCAGCAACACAGGAGTCTTGAACACTGAAGCTTTCCTT. Its protein is CASNTGVLNTEAFL.

This clonotype has a single count. A much larger clone lies a single base off, so this may be a read error. The chain is built from TRBV3-1 and TRBJ2-3; 7 nucleotides line up with TRBD2. In germline, CDR1 is LGHDT, CDR2 YNNKEL (reference sequence). This CDR3 region has 13 residues. DNA of the CDR3: TGTGCCAGCAGCCAAGAGGGAGGGGATACGCGGTATTTT. Translating it yields CASSQEGGDTRYF.

The V gene is TRBV6-2 or TRBV6-3, the J gene TRBJ1-2, with D unclear. CDR3 size: 11 residues. From germline, CDR1 is MNHEY and CDR2 SVGEGT. V was shortened by 8 bases and J by 4 bases, with 8 bases between the two germline ends. CDR3 sequence: CASQSPYGYTF. The CDR3 DNA follows: TGTGCCAGCCAGTCTCCCTATGGCTACACCTTC.

A few counts support this clonotype. The chain recombines TRBV14 with TRBJ1-1; D ambiguous. Germline CDR1 and CDR2: SGHDN and FVKESK. With 0 bases removed from V and 3 bases from J, the gap between germline ends came to 8 bases. The CDR3 consists of 14 residues. The CDR3 protein is CASSQEVTDTEAFF. CDR3 bases: TGTGCCAGCAGCCAAGAAGTAACGGACACTGAAGCTTTCTTT.

In its sample, this clonotype was seen a few times. This chain uses TRBV12-3 or TRBV12-4 with TRBJ2-5; possibly TRBD2 for D (6 bases). This CDR3 comprises 16 residues. Trimming took 5 bases from V and 5 from J, leaving 21 bases between them. The CDR3 DNA reads as TGTGCCAGCAGTGTGGCGGGGCCCAGGTACAGGGAGACCCAGTACTTC. It is translated as CASSVAGPRYRETQYF.

The chain joins TRBV4-1 to TRBJ1-1, with D uncertain. The CDR3 contains 14 residues. The V end lost 3 bases, the J end lost 0 bases, and 8 bases lay between the germline ends. CDR1 and CDR2 from the germline V gene are MGHRA and YSYEKL. The CDR3: CASSHHSVNTEAFF. CDR3 sequence (DNA): TGCGCCAGCAGCCACCACTCGGTGAACACTGAAGCTTTCTTT.

The CDR3 region is CASSISGSGELFF. The DNA for the CDR3 is TGTGCCAGTAGTATTTCTGGGTCCGGGGAGCTGTTTTTT. This chain connects TRBV19 to TRBJ2-2; D gene uncertain. The V gene lost 3 bases and the J gene lost 6 bases, with 8 bases spanning the gap. CDR3 length: 13 amino acids. Germline V gene lookup returns CDR1 LNHDA and CDR2 SQIVND (reference sequence).

Ten or more counts support this clonotype. The chain recombines TRBV3-1 with TRBJ2-5; unclear D gene. CDR3 size: 15 residues. Germline V gene lookup returns CDR1 LGHDT and CDR2 YNNKEL (reference sequence). V gave up 0 bases and J gave up 3 bases, with 11 bases separating them. CDR3 DNA sequence: TGTGCCAGCAGCCAAGATGACTTGACTGAAGAGACCCAGTACTTC. Its translation is CASSQDDLTEETQYF.

The rearrangement links TRBV6-1 to TRBJ2-7, with a possible D match to TRBD1 (6 bases). There are 13 residues in the CDR3. The V gene's germline CDR1 is MNHNS and CDR2 SASEGT. V lost 6 bases and J lost 3, with 12 bases in between. CDR3 bases: TGTGCCAGCAGCTACGGACAGCTCTACGAGCAGTACTTC. It translates to CASSYGQLYEQYF.

This sequence joins TRBV2 and TRBJ1-6; no definite D call. The germline V and J ends were trimmed by 1 base and 7 bases, with 11 bases remaining between them. This CDR3 is built from 15 residues. The germline gives CDR1 SNHLY, CDR2 FYNNEI. In DNA form, the CDR3 reads TGTGCCAGCAGTGAAGAGGTTCCCGAGAATTCACCCCTCCACTTT. Translated: CASSEEVPENSPLHF.

The chain joins TRBV12-3 or TRBV12-4 to TRBJ1-1; 7 nucleotides align to TRBD1. V shed 5 bases and J 1 base; nucleotides not matched to a gene: 7. This CDR3 has 15 residues. Here the CDR3 DNA reads TGTGCCAGCAGTACCCGGGACAGCAAGAACACTGAAGCTTTCTTT. Protein: CASSTRDSKNTEAFF.